The rows below give T cell receptor beta chains drawn from one sample of a study of blood T cell repertoires in COVID-19. TCRdb keeps only in-frame clones here, not all; method: immunoSEQ multiplex PCR. This table has tens of thousands of clones, approximately 90% appearing once. Sequencing was done on a sample of peripheral blood. The receptors originated from an older man with active or convalescent COVID-19. The CDR3 runs from the conserved cysteine through the conserved F or W. The order of the fields is V gene, J gene, D gene, CDR3 DNA, CDR3 protein. A D gene is named only where the DNA matches it firmly.

V gene: TRBV6-5; J gene: TRBJ1-2; D gene: .; CDR3 DNA: TGTGCCAGCAGTAACTCCGGGGTTGGGGGCTACACCTTC; CDR3 protein: CASSNSGVGGYTF
V gene: TRBV18; J gene: TRBJ1-2; D gene: .; CDR3 DNA: TGTGCCAGCTCACCAATTCAGGCCGGGGTCGGCTATGGCTACACCTTC; CDR3 protein: CASSPIQAGVGYGYTF
V gene: TRBV12-5; J gene: TRBJ1-2; D gene: TRBD1; CDR3 DNA: TGTGCTAGTGGTTTAACACAGGGGTATGGCTACACCTTC; CDR3 protein: CASGLTQGYGYTF
V gene: TRBV30; J gene: TRBJ1-4; D gene: .; CDR3 DNA: TGTGCCTGGAGCAAAGAGGACGGACATAATGAAAAACTGTTTTTT; CDR3 protein: CAWSKEDGHNEKLFF
V gene: TRBV27; J gene: TRBJ1-2; D gene: .; CDR3 DNA: TGTGCCAGCAGTTTGACACAATATAACTATGGCTACACCTTC; CDR3 protein: CASSLTQYNYGYTF
V gene: TRBV24-1; J gene: TRBJ1-2; D gene: .; CDR3 DNA: TGTGCCACCAGTGAAGGACGGGAAGAGAACTATGGCTACACCTTC; CDR3 protein: CATSEGREENYGYTF
V gene: TRBV19; J gene: TRBJ1-1; D gene: .; CDR3 DNA: TGTGCCAGTAGTTCTGGGCCTCGGGCTTTCTTT; CDR3 protein: CASSSGPRAFF
V gene: TRBV18; J gene: TRBJ2-7; D gene: .; CDR3 DNA: TGTGCCAGCTCACCACCTAAGGGGGTCCGCACTGGGTACGAGCAGTACTTC; CDR3 protein: CASSPPKGVRTGYEQYF
V gene: TRBV4-3; J gene: TRBJ1-4; D gene: .; CDR3 DNA: TGCGCCAGCAGCCGGGAAGGGGTAGGAGAAAAACTGTTTTTT; CDR3 protein: CASSREGVGEKLFF
V gene: TRBV4-2; J gene: TRBJ1-1; D gene: .; CDR3 DNA: TGTGCCAGCAGCCCCGGGGTAAGGTTCGAAGCTTTCTTT; CDR3 protein: CASSPGVRFEAFF
V gene: TRBV7-2; J gene: TRBJ1-6; D gene: .; CDR3 DNA: TGTGCCAGCAGCCCCAGGGCTGGTGGGTCACCCCTCCACTTT; CDR3 protein: CASSPRAGGSPLHF
V gene: TRBV10-1; J gene: TRBJ1-2; D gene: .; CDR3 DNA: TGCGCCAGCAGTGAGGGGACACTCCTCCCTAGGTGCTACACCTTC; CDR3 protein: CASSEGTLLPRCYTF
V gene: TRBV9; J gene: TRBJ1-2; D gene: .; CDR3 DNA: TGTGCCAGCAGCCCTCGAGGTGCTAATGGCTACACCTTC; CDR3 protein: CASSPRGANGYTF
V gene: TRBV7-9; J gene: TRBJ2-2; D gene: TRBD1; CDR3 DNA: TGTGCCAGCAACCTGGGACAGGGGGCTGAAACCGGGGAGCTGTTTTTT; CDR3 protein: CASNLGQGAETGELFF
V gene: TRBV2; J gene: TRBJ2-1; D gene: TRBD1; CDR3 DNA: TGTGCCAGCAGTGTGACAGGGGGCAATGAGCAGTTCTTC; CDR3 protein: CASSVTGGNEQFF
V gene: TRBV6-6; J gene: TRBJ1-2; D gene: .; CDR3 DNA: TGTGCCAGCAGTTACACCCGGACAACGTATGGCTACACCTTC; CDR3 protein: CASSYTRTTYGYTF
V gene: TRBV5-1; J gene: TRBJ2-3; D gene: .; CDR3 DNA: TGCGCCAGCAGCTTGGTACCAGCGAGCACAGATACGCAGTATTTT; CDR3 protein: CASSLVPASTDTQYF
V gene: TRBV5-4; J gene: TRBJ2-3; D gene: TRBD2; CDR3 DNA: TGTGCCAGCAGCCAAACTAGCGGGGGAGGAGATACGCAGTATTTT; CDR3 protein: CASSQTSGGGDTQYF
V gene: TRBV11-2; J gene: TRBJ1-1; D gene: .; CDR3 DNA: TGTGCCAGCAGCTCGACAGTCCGGGACACTGAAGCTTTCTTT; CDR3 protein: CASSSTVRDTEAFF